The 31 T cell receptor beta chains below all came from one sample that was sequenced in a study of beta chain features in type 1 diabetes. The authors reverse transcribed all of the isolated RNA, so sequencing captured expressed TCRB transcripts. Sequencing used immunoSEQ multiplex PCR; TCRdb keeps in-frame clones, though not all of them. This sample has approximately 140,000 clones, with less than 9% found just once. Sequenced: central memory CD4+ T cells from blood. The origin of the receptors is a woman aged 25 to 39 in good health.

The genes are TRBV27 and TRBJ2-5; TRBD2 agrees at 16 bases. CDR3 length: 16 amino acids. Looked up from germline, CDR1 is MNHEY and CDR2 is SMNVEV (reference sequence). After removal of 6 bases from V and 2 bases from J, the junction contained 3 bases not matched to a gene. CDR3 region: CASSKGLAGGQETQYF. The CDR3 DNA reads TGTGCCAGCAGCAAGGGACTAGCGGGAGGGCAAGAGACCCAGTACTTC.

This clone was observed a handful of times. The V and J genes are TRBV6-5 and TRBJ1-2; TRBD1 aligns across 7 bases. The germline V gene encodes CDR1 MNHEY and CDR2 SVGAGI. The CDR3 has 14 amino acids. J was trimmed by 2 bases and V by 6 bases; bases with no gene match: 6. CDR3 residues: CASRPGQKNYGYTF. DNA for the CDR3: TGTGCCAGCAGGCCGGGACAGAAGAACTATGGCTACACCTTC.

This chain links TRBV28 with TRBJ2-2, with D hard to call. CDR1 is MDHEN, CDR2 SYDVKM, per germline. CDR3 length: 13 amino acids. Trimming removed 6 bases from V and 0 bases from J, with 5 bases in between. In DNA, the CDR3 is TGTGCCAGCAGGAGTTCGAACACCGGGGAGCTGTTTTTT. Translated, it gives CASRSSNTGELFF.

This chain links TRBV19 with TRBJ2-7; the D is unclear. This CDR3 has 11 residues. Looked up from germline, CDR1 is LNHDA and CDR2 is SQIVND (reference sequence). Trimming stripped 5 bases from V and 7 bases from J, with 9 bases between. CDR3 sequence: CASSSPREQYF. The CDR3 DNA reads as TGTGCCAGTAGTTCCCCTCGGGAGCAGTACTTC. The variable domain in full, completed from reference TRBV19 and TRBJ2-7, reads DGGITQSPKYLFRKEGQNVTLSCEQNLNHDAMYWYRQDPGQGLRLIYYSQIVNDFQKGDIAEGYSVSREKKESFPLTVTSAQKNPTAFYLCASSSPREQYFGPGTRLTVT.

This clone was observed a few times. Written as DNA, the CDR3 is TGTGCCAGCAGCGCCAGGGGCCAGAGCTCTGGGGCCAACGTCCTGACTTTC. Translated: CASSARGQSSGANVLTF. This rearrangement joins TRBV7-3 to TRBJ2-6; D is possibly TRBD1 (6 bases). This CDR3 has 17 amino acids. V lost 5 bases and J 0 bases, leaving 14 bases between the germline ends. From germline, CDR1 is SGHTA and CDR2 FQGTGA.

This clone was recorded a few times. The gene calls are TRBV28 and TRBJ2-5; perhaps TRBD1 as D (5 bases). V gave up 7 bases and J gave up 2 bases, with 17 bases separating them. Per the germline V gene, CDR1 is MDHEN and CDR2 is SYDVKM. The CDR3 is 15 residues long. CDR3 region: CASTGHEAQQETQYF. CDR3 nucleotides: TGTGCCAGCACCGGACACGAAGCCCAACAAGAGACCCAGTACTTC.

The chain couples TRBV7-2 to TRBJ2-7; 9 nucleotides line up with TRBD1. The V gene's germline CDR1 is SGHTA and CDR2 FQGNSA. CDR3 length: 15 residues. J lost 3 bases, V lost 5 bases, and 8 bases had no gene match. The CDR3 nucleotides read TGTGCCAGCAGCGTCCGGGACAGGGACTACTACGAGCAGTACTTC. Translation gives CASSVRDRDYYEQYF.

The chain combines TRBV10-3 with TRBJ2-3; 8 bases match TRBD2. The CDR3 sequence is 15 residues long. V dropped 3 bases and J dropped 2; count of bases not matched to a gene: 4. Per germline, CDR1 ENHRY and CDR2 SYGVKD. In nucleotides, the CDR3 is TGTGCCATCAGTGAACAGCGGGAGTCCACAGATACGCAGTATTTT. Encoded protein: CAISEQRESTDTQYF.

This clone was observed a few times. V usage is TRBV6-1 and J usage is TRBJ2-1, with TRBD1 as a possible D gene (6 bases). Germline CDR1 and CDR2: MNHNS and SASEGT. V was pared by 6 bases and J by 6 bases, with 12 bases between. The CDR3 runs 13 residues. CDR3 amino acids: CASSRTGTNEQFF. The CDR3 DNA sequence: TGTGCCAGCAGCCGCACAGGGACCAATGAGCAGTTCTTC.

CDR3 in amino acids: CASSFRGDNTGELFF. DNA for the CDR3: TGTGCCAGCAGCTTTCGGGGGGATAACACCGGGGAGCTGTTTTTT. The rearrangement uses TRBV11-3 and TRBJ2-2; 7 bases line up with TRBD2. The germline V gene has CDR1 SGHNT and CDR2 YENEEA. CDR3 length: 15 amino acids. Trimming removed 3 bases from V and 2 bases from J; junction bases left unmatched: 3.

V is TRBV7-2 and J is TRBJ1-4; 7 nucleotides agree with TRBD1. In germline, CDR1 is SGHTA, CDR2 FQGNSA. The CDR3 runs 16 residues. Trimming took 5 bases from V and 4 from J; bases not matched to a gene: 10. CDR3 region: CASSPQGQVLNEKLFF. The CDR3 nucleotides read TGTGCCAGCAGCCCACAAGGACAGGTGCTTAATGAAAAACTGTTTTTT.

This clone was observed at least ten times. The DNA of the CDR3 is TGTGCCAGCAGCGTATCTCAAGGGGAGGCCCAGCATTTT. Translated: CASSVSQGEAQHF. This chain links TRBV9 with TRBJ1-5, with D possibly TRBD1 on 5 matching bases. Between the trimmed V and J ends, which lost 1 base and 11 bases, there was a span of 13 bases. Germline loops: CDR1 SGDLS, CDR2 YYNGEE. The CDR3 spans 13 residues.

The chain employs TRBV28 and TRBJ2-5; 12 nucleotides agree with TRBD1. Germline assignment: CDR1 MDHEN and CDR2 SYDVKM. CDR3 size: 16 residues. Trimming removed 5 bases from V and 0 bases from J; junction bases left unmatched: 4. The CDR3 spells CASSTRDRGHQETQYF. Written as DNA, the CDR3 is TGTGCCAGCAGTACACGGGACAGGGGGCACCAAGAGACCCAGTACTTC.

This clone has only a few counts. CDR3 bases: TGCAGCGTTCTACAGGGGAGCACCTACGAGCAGTACTTC. This gives the protein CSVLQGSTYEQYF. V is TRBV29-1 and J is TRBJ2-7; 7 positions agree with TRBD1. Losses at the gene ends were 5 bases for V and 2 bases for J; bases not matched to a gene: 6. Germline CDR1 SQVTM, CDR2 ANQGSEA. The CDR3 covers 13 residues.

The rearrangement joins TRBV18 to TRBJ2-7, with 8 bases matching TRBD2. The J segment lost 5 bases and the V segment lost 6 bases, leaving 15 bases of the junction unmatched. Germline V gives CDR1 KGHSH, CDR2 LQKENI. This CDR3 comprises 16 residues. The CDR3 DNA reads as TGTGCCAGCTCCCGACTCCCCGCGGGAGGAACCCACGAGCAGTACTTC. Translated, it gives CASSRLPAGGTHEQYF.

This clone came up many times. The chain combines TRBV9 with TRBJ2-7; TRBD1 is a possible D gene (5 bases). This CDR3 is 15 amino acids long. Trimming left V 1 base short and J 0 bases short, with 11 bases between. Germline V gene data show CDR1 as SGDLS and CDR2 as YYNGEE. CDR3 sequence: CASSVLGQGSYEQYF. The CDR3 DNA follows: TGTGCCAGCAGCGTACTCGGTCAGGGCTCCTACGAGCAGTACTTC.

The table lists this clone with a few counts. The chain has TRBV5-1 and TRBJ2-5, with D possibly TRBD1 on 6 matching bases. The ends were cut back, 4 bases at V and 2 bases at J, with 12 bases in the middle. Germline CDR1 is SGHRS and CDR2 is YFSETQ. This CDR3 is built from 14 residues. CDR3 sequence (DNA): TGCGCCAGCAGCCCCATTGGGACACAAGAGACCCAGTACTTC. Translation gives CASSPIGTQETQYF.

The rearrangement uses TRBV21-1 and TRBJ2-4; the tabulated D call, TRBD2, remains unverified against the DNA. TRBV21-1 is classified as a pseudogene. The CDR3 spans 15 residues. The CDR3 coding sequence is TGTGCCAGCAGTCAAGCGGGGGGAAGGAGAAACATTCAGTACTTC. Translated, it gives CASSQAGGRRNIQYF.

This clone was recorded a few times. V usage is TRBV30 and J usage is TRBJ2-3; D might be TRBD2 (7 bases). There are 15 residues in the CDR3. The V and J ends lost 5 bases and 0 bases respectively, with 15 bases between them. Germline CDR1 GTSNPN, CDR2 SVGIG (reference sequence). CDR3: CAWERGGASTDTQYF. The CDR3 bases are TGTGCCTGGGAGAGGGGGGGGGCAAGCACAGATACGCAGTATTTT.

This clone was picked up many times. J is TRBJ2-3 and V is TRBV11-2, with D maybe TRBD1 (6 bases). Per the germline V gene, CDR1 is SGHAT and CDR2 is FQNNGV. CDR3 length: 15 residues. V was trimmed by 6 bases and J by 2 bases, leaving 15 bases between them. The CDR3 is CASRPQGSPTDTQYF. Here the CDR3 DNA reads TGTGCCAGCAGACCACAGGGTTCCCCCACAGATACGCAGTATTTT.

This clone has more than one count but fewer than ten. V is TRBV4-3 and J is TRBJ2-5; 8 bases are a match to TRBD1. This CDR3 spans 16 amino acids. With 0 bases clipped from V and 2 bases from J, the junction kept 5 bases outside the gene matches. Germline lookup yields CDR1 LGHNA and CDR2 YSLEER. CDR3 residues: CASSQDFRTGQETQYF. The CDR3, as DNA: TGCGCCAGCAGCCAAGATTTTCGGACAGGGCAAGAGACCCAGTACTTC.

The rearrangement links TRBV7-9 to TRBJ1-4, with 10 bases lining up with TRBD1. CDR3 length equals 17 residues. The V gene's germline CDR1 is SEHNR and CDR2 FQNEAQ (reference sequence). V shed 6 bases and J 6 bases; nucleotides not matched to a gene: 13. In DNA, the CDR3 is TGTGCCAGCAGTTCCTCGACAGGGGGCGAACCCCATGAAAAACTGTTTTTT. Protein sequence: CASSSSTGGEPHEKLFF.

The J gene is TRBJ1-1, the V gene TRBV11-2, with D tentatively TRBD1 (5 bases). Germline V gives CDR1 SGHAT, CDR2 FQNNGV. V dropped 7 bases and J dropped 0 bases, with 12 bases sitting between them. The CDR3 is 14 amino acids. CDR3 residues: CASKYRSMNTEAFF. The CDR3 bases are TGTGCCAGCAAGTACAGGAGTATGAACACTGAAGCTTTCTTT.

This clone was detected only a few times. The chain carries TRBV29-1 and TRBJ2-2; D possibly corresponds to TRBD2 (7 bases). V was trimmed by 7 bases and J by 6 bases, leaving 12 bases between them. CDR3 length: 12 residues. The germline CDR1 and CDR2 sequences are SQVTM and ANQGSEA. The CDR3 nucleotides read TGCAGCGCCCAAGGGGGGGCCGGGGAGCTGTTTTTT. Protein product: CSAQGGAGELFF.

This clone was observed a few times. The V and J genes are TRBV10-3 and TRBJ2-7; D may be TRBD1 (6 bases). In germline, CDR1 is ENHRY, CDR2 SYGVKD. V was clipped by 3 bases and J by 5 bases, with 20 bases between them. The CDR3 loop spans 16 amino acids. The CDR3 loop is CAISDPSLGHPDEQYF. Here the CDR3 DNA reads TGTGCCATCAGTGACCCCTCTCTGGGACATCCCGACGAGCAGTACTTC.

V and J are TRBV7-2 and TRBJ2-3; possible D gene TRBD1, 5 bases. This CDR3 has 14 residues. Trimming cost V 1 base and J 4 bases, with 9 bases left between them. Germline V lookup: CDR1 SGHTA, CDR2 FQGNSA. This CDR3 is CASSLDRGSDTQYF. CDR3 nucleotides: TGTGCCAGCAGCTTAGATAGGGGATCAGATACGCAGTATTTT.

This clone was observed a handful of times. The chain couples TRBV6-6 to TRBJ2-5; 7 bases align to TRBD1. The CDR3 has 14 residues. V dropped 8 bases and J dropped 3; count of bases not matched to a gene: 9. CDR1 is MNHNY, CDR2 SVGAGI, per germline (reference sequence). The CDR3 protein is CASQRGQREETQYF. The CDR3 DNA is TGTGCCAGCCAAAGGGGGCAGAGAGAAGAGACCCAGTACTTC.

In its sample, this clone was seen a few times. The chain uses TRBV30 and TRBJ1-5; D may be TRBD1 (6 bases). CDR3 size: 14 residues. Trimming pared 3 bases from V and 6 bases from J, leaving 15 bases between. CDR1 GTSNPN and CDR2 SVGIG come from the germline V gene (reference sequence). CDR3 sequence (DNA): TGTGCCTGGAGGGCCGGGACACAGGGTCAGCCCCAGCATTTT. Protein sequence: CAWRAGTQGQPQHF.

The CDR3 DNA reads TGCGCCAGCAGCCAAGGGGACTTAGCGGATGGTTTGGGCGGGTACGAGCAGTACTTC. This gives the protein CASSQGDLADGLGGYEQYF. The chain is built from TRBV4-1 and TRBJ2-7; tentatively, D is TRBD2 (6 bases). The CDR3 is made up of 19 amino acids. Germline V gene sequence: CDR1 MGHRA, CDR2 YSYEKL. Trimming pared 1 base from V and 4 bases from J, leaving 26 bases between.

This clone was detected a few times. The chain employs TRBV7-2 and TRBJ2-1; 7 positions match TRBD1. The CDR3 loop spans 14 amino acids. CDR1 and CDR2 (germline): SGHTA, FQGNSA. J gave up 4 bases and V 2 bases, and 2 bases lay outside the gene matches. CDR3 in DNA: TGTGCCAGCAGCTTAACAGGGGATTACAATGAGCAGTTCTTC. As protein: CASSLTGDYNEQFF.

This clone was picked up a small number of times. This sequence joins TRBV5-1 and TRBJ2-1; 10 nucleotides agree with TRBD2. The germline V gene has CDR1 SGHRS and CDR2 YFSETQ. The CDR3 extends over 15 amino acids. With 0 bases clipped from V and 4 bases from J, the junction kept 1 base outside the gene matches. The DNA of the CDR3 is TGCGCCAGCAGCTTGGCTAGCGGGGGATACAATGAGCAGTTCTTC. Encoded protein: CASSLASGGYNEQFF. The full variable domain, in which reference TRBV5-1 and TRBJ2-1 provide the parts outside the CDR3, is KAGVTQTPRYLIKTRGQQVTLSCSPISGHRSVSWYQQTPGQGLQFLFEYFSETQRNKGNFPGRFSGRQFSNSRSEMNVSTLELGDSALYLCASSLASGGYNEQFFGPGTRLTVL.